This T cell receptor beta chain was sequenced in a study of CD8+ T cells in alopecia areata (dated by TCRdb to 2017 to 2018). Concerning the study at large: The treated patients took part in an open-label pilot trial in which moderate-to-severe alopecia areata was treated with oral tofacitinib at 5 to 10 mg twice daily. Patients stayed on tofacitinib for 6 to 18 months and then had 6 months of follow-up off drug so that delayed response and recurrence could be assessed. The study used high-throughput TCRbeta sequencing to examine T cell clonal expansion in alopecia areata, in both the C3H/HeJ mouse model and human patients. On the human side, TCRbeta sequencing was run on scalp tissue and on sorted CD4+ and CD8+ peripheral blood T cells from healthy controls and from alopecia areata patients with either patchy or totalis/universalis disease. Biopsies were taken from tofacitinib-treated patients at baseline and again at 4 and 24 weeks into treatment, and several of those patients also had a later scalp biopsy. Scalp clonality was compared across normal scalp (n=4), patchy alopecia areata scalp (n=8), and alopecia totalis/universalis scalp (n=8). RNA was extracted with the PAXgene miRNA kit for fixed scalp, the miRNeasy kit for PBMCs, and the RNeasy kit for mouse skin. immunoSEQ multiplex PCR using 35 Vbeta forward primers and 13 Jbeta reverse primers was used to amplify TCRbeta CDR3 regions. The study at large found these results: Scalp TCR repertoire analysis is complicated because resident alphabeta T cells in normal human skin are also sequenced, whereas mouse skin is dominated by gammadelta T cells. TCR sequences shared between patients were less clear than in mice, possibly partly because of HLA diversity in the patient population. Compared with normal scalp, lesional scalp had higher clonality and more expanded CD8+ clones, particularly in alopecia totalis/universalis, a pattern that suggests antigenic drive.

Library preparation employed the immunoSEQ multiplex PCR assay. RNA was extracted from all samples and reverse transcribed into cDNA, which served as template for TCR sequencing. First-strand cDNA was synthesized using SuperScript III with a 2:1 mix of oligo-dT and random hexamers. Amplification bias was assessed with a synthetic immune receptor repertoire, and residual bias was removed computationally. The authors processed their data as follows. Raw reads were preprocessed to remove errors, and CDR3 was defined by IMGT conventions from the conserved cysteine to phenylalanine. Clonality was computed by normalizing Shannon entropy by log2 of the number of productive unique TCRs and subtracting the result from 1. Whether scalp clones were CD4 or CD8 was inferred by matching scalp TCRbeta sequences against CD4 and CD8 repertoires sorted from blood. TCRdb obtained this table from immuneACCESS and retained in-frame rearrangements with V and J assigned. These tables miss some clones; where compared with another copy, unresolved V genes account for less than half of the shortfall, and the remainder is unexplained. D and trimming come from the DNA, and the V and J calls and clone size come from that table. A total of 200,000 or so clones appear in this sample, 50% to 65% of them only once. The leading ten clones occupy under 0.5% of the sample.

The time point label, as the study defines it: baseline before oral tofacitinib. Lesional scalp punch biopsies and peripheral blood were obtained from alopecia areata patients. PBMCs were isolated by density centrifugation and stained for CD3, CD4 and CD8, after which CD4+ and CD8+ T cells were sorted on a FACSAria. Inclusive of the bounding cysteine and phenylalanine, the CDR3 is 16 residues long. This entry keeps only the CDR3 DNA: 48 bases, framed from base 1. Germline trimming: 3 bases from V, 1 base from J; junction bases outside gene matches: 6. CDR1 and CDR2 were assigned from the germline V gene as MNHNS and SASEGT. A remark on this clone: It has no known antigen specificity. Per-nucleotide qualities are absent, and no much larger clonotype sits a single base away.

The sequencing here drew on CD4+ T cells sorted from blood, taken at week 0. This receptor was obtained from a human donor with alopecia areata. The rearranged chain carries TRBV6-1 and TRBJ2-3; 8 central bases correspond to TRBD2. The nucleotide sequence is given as TGTGCCAGCAGTGACGTCTCGACTAGCGGCACAGATACGCAGTATTTT. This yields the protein CASSDVSTSGTDTQYF.